A selection of T cell receptor beta chains follows, all from one sample in a study of shared clonotypes between healthy human individuals. Assay used: immunoSEQ multiplex PCR; TCRdb lists only in-frame clones, some missing. Of around 440,000 clones in the sample, around 77% are singletons; the top ten hold about 12%. Sequenced sample: PBMCs. The receptor source for this set is a woman in her thirties or forties in good health. Some clones in this sample may be carry-over from other donors' samples. The CDR3 runs from the conserved cysteine through the conserved F or W. A D gene is named only where the DNA matches it firmly. Some rows mark clone size as missing; the rest say once, few, many or name a class of expanded clone.

cdr3_length,d_call,j_call,v_call,clone_size,cdr3_aa,cdr3_nt
14,TRBD1,TRBJ1-1,TRBV7-9,NA,CASSPGGVNTEAFF,TGTGCCAGCAGTCCAGGGGGCGTGAACACTGAAGCTTTCTTT
14,NA,TRBJ2-1,TRBV19,NA,CASSIGRDVDEQFF,TGTGCCAGTAGTATCGGAAGAGACGTCGATGAGCAGTTCTTC
15,NA,TRBJ1-3,TRBV6-1,NA,CASSDPRGAGNTIYF,TGTGCCAGCAGTGACCCGCGGGGAGCTGGAAACACCATATATTTT
11,NA,TRBJ2-3,TRBV20-1,NA,CSARVGDTQYF,TGCAGTGCTAGAGTGGGGGATACGCAGTATTTT
15,NA,TRBJ1-5,TRBV7-9,NA,CASSLAGSVDQPQHF,TGTGCCAGCAGCTTGGCAGGGAGTGTGGATCAGCCCCAGCATTTT
14,NA,TRBJ2-1,TRBV9,few,CASSVGDSYNEQFF,TGTGCCAGCAGCGTGGGAGACTCCTACAATGAGCAGTTCTTC
13,NA,TRBJ2-5,TRBV11-2,NA,CASSLQGYGTQYF,TGTGCCAGCAGCTTACAGGGCTATGGGACCCAGTACTTC
15,NA,TRBJ2-5,TRBV5-6,NA,CASILGARPQETQYF,TGTGCCAGCATCCTGGGCGCCCGGCCGCAAGAGACCCAGTACTTC
15,NA,TRBJ1-5,TRBV5-5,NA,CASSLGGNPNQPQHF,TGTGCCAGCAGCTTGGGGGGGAACCCAAACCAGCCCCAGCATTTT
15,TRBD1,TRBJ2-1,TRBV7-8,NA,CASSLMGGQGYEQFF,TGTGCCAGCAGCTTAATGGGCGGACAGGGCTACGAGCAGTTCTTC
16,NA,TRBJ1-5,TRBV4-2,many,CASSQDWKDSNQPQHF,TGTGCCAGCAGCCAAGATTGGAAGGATAGCAATCAGCCCCAGCATTTT
12,NA,TRBJ1-5,TRBV28,NA,CATAIFNQPQHF,TGTGCCACCGCGATTTTCAATCAGCCCCAGCATTTT
19,NA,TRBJ2-6,TRBV4-1,NA,CASSQEVYGLSSGANVLTF,TGCGCCAGCAGCCAAGAAGTTTACGGACTATCCTCTGGGGCCAACGTCCTGACTTTC
11,NA,TRBJ2-7,TRBV30,NA,CAWSVAYEQYF,TGTGCCTGGAGTGTAGCCTACGAGCAGTACTTC
14,NA,TRBJ2-7,TRBV7-9,NA,CASSLVSSDYEQYF,TGTGCCAGCAGCTTAGTTAGTAGCGACTACGAGCAGTACTTC
16,NA,TRBJ2-3,TRBV5-4,NA,CASSPDLGVGTDTQYF,TGTGCCAGCAGCCCGGATTTGGGAGTGGGCACAGATACGCAGTATTTT
13,NA,TRBJ1-2,TRBV28,NA,CASKGAGELGYTF,TGTGCCAGCAAAGGGGCAGGGGAATTGGGCTACACCTTC
14,NA,TRBJ2-3,TRBV11-2,NA,CASSTRAATDTQYF,TGTGCCAGCAGTACTAGGGCCGCCACAGATACGCAGTATTTT
16,TRBD2,TRBJ2-7,TRBV5-5,NA,CASSLADLAGLYEQYF,TGTGCCAGCAGCTTGGCGGACCTAGCGGGACTCTACGAGCAGTACTTC
15,NA,TRBJ1-1,TRBV7-6,NA,CASSLSSGRNTEAFF,TGTGCCAGCAGCCTTAGCAGTGGGAGGAACACTGAAGCTTTCTTT